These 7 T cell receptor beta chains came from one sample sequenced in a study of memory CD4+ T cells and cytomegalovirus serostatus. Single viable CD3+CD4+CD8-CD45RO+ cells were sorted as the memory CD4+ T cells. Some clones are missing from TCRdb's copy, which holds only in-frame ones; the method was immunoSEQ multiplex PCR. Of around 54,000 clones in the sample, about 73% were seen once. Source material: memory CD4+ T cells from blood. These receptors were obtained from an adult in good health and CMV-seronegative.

The CDR3 region is CASSLDRARGYNEQFF. In DNA form, the CDR3 reads TGCGCCAGCAGCTTGGACAGGGCCCGAGGGTACAATGAGCAGTTCTTC. The chain couples TRBV5-1 to TRBJ2-1; TRBD1 is a possible D gene (6 bases). V lost 0 bases, J lost 4 bases, and 14 bases lay in between. Germline V gene data show CDR1 as SGHRS and CDR2 as YFSETQ. The CDR3 loop spans 16 amino acids.

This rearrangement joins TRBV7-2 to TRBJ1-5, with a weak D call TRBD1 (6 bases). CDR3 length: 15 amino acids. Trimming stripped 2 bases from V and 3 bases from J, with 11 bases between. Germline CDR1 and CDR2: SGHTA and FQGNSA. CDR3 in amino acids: CASSLLQGYNQPQHF. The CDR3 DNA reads TGTGCCAGCAGCTTATTACAGGGTTACAATCAGCCCCAGCATTTT.

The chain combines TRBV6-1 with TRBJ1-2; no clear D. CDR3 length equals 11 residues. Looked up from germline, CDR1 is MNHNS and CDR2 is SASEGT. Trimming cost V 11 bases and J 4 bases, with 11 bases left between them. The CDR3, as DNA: TGTGCCTCTCTATCCGGCTATGGCTACACCTTC. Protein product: CASLSGYGYTF.

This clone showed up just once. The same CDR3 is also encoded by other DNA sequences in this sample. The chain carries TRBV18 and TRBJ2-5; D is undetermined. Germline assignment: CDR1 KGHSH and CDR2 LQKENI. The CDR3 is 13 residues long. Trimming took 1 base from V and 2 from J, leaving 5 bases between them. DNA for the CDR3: TGTGCCAGCTCACCACTGGGTCAAGAGACCCAGTACTTC. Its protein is CASSPLGQETQYF.

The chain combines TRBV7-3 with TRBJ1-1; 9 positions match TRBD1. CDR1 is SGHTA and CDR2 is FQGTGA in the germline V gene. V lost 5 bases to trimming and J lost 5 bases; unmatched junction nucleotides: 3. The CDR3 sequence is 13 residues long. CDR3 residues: CASSRGQGTEAFF. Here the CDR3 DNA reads TGTGCCAGCAGCCGGGGACAGGGTACTGAAGCTTTCTTT.

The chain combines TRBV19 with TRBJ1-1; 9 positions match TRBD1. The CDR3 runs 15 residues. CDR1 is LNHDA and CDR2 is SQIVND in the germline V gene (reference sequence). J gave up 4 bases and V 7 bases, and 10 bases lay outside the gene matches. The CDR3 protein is CASTPDRDRATEAFF. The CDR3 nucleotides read TGTGCCAGTACACCGGACCGGGACAGGGCCACTGAAGCTTTCTTT.

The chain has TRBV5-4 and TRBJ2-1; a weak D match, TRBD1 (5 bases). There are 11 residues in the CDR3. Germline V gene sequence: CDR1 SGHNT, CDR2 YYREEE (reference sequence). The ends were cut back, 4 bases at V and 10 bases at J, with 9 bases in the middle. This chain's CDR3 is CASSVYREQFF. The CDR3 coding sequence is TGTGCCAGCAGCGTCTACAGGGAGCAGTTCTTC.